This TCR beta chain was obtained from a study of cytomegalovirus exposure and HLA in healthy donors (dated by TCRdb to 2016 to 2017). General notes on the study: An earlier analysis of approximately 550 of the donors reported roughly 270 Gb of sequence data and around 110 million unique TCR beta sequences from some 180 million T cells. The study was designed to test whether signatures of past pathogen exposure could be identified by cataloging public T cell receptors. A later genetic analysis used genome-wide SNP genotypes for about 65% of the roughly 700 donors, treating that subset as a discovery cohort. Rather than drawing on any new phenotypic data, the later analysis identified candidate immune exposures from TCR beta sequences and the way those sequences occurred across donors. About 300 gigabases of sequencing data and approximately 92 million unique TCR sequences made up an early release that covered 500 to 700 HLA-typed donors. Every discovery cohort repertoire had been produced on one sequencing platform. An earlier analysis of 587 of the donors used high-throughput TCR beta sequencing to judge whether each TCR beta V gene segment behaved as functional or pseudogenic. A later analysis re-analyzed previously published TCR beta repertoires from about 600 donors and added high-resolution HLA genotyping to study TCR occurrence patterns. HLA typing included class I and class II loci at four-digit resolution. On average, roughly 250,000 unique TCR beta nucleotide sequences were sequenced per donor among 398 genotyped donors of the cohort, with 15% to 20% of those sequences being non-productive. Besides the first cohort of approximately 710 subjects, a separate validation cohort made up of 120 or so different subjects was used. Typing coverage differed by locus: A, B, C, DRB1 and DQB1 were typed in about 629-640 donors, DQA1 in about 550, DPA1 in 606, and DPB1 in just under 490. Of the approximately 400 genotyped donors, over 70% fell in the genetic ancestry cluster associated with self-reported Caucasian donors. Donor age, sex, ethnicity and CMV serostatus were compiled alongside the repertoire data. Five DR-DQ haplotypes were handled as single units for association and clustering, since linkage in the cohort was strong. To predict cytomegalovirus infection status, the study combined high-throughput TCR immunosequencing, statistical association of individual TCRs with disease status, and machine learning. The T cell repertoires of 666 subjects were profiled by immunosequencing and related to cytomegalovirus serostatus. Points the paper makes about the study in general: In an earlier analysis of approximately 590 of the donors, most TCR beta V segments appeared in productive rearrangements about 87% or about 30% of the time, broadly matching IMGT annotations. The classifier was reported to diagnose cytomegalovirus status with high specificity and sensitivity in both the original and validation cohorts. In this cohort, only TCR beta chains were sequenced, and detectable features were limited by the absence of alpha or paired-chain data. When HLA alleles, especially DR and DQ, strongly co-occurred, attributing TCR associations to individual alleles was difficult. A later analysis reported that several top co-occurrence clusters appeared linked to parvovirus B19, influenza, CMV and Epstein-Barr virus. Across donors, most TCR sequences were observed very rarely, whereas some public TCRs were present in many individuals. Most CMV-associated TCR beta chains appeared to be HLA-restricted in a later analysis, and the HLA associations seemed to be driven largely by CMV exposure. A few of the identified cytomegalovirus-associated TCR beta chains were confirmed in vitro to be specific for cytomegalovirus antigens. Linkage disequilibrium might explain the correlated functional status among segregating V segments, but an unknown experimental factor could not be excluded. CMV serostatus was the only immune exposure information available for the cohort. A further reported finding was that TCR beta sequences accurately predicted the HLA-A and HLA-B alleles for most subjects in the first cohort. In a later analysis, HLA-associated TCR beta chains showed more clonal expansion and lower generation probabilities than non-associated chains that were equally common. Over 15 rarely observed V segments, including chromosome 9 orphons, were excluded from the earlier analysis of almost 600 of the donors because counts were too low. The study gave a list of 150 to 200 TCR beta chains associated with cytomegalovirus. It was suggested by the authors that the approach could potentially be generalized to other disease states and immunological phenotypes. Compared with the roughly 710-donor mean, donors in an Asian-associated ancestry cluster had fewer N-insertions in productive TCRs, according to a later genetic analysis. A later analysis found that TCR association rates varied across HLA loci, with DRB1 alleles showing the most associated TCRs and HLA-C alleles the fewest. Because some donors lacked HLA typing at each locus, the association tests relied only on the typed subset. The presence/absence analyses assumed that sequencing depth was roughly uniform across donors, and that assumption may not be true. In a later genetic analysis, a missense DCLRE1C variant was associated with V-gene and J-gene trimming of TCR beta chains, and the association was replicated in an independent cohort. A cluster of highly shared sequence variants was judged likely to be a technical artifact of the sequencing pipeline. In a later analysis, 16,951 TCR beta sequences were associated with specific HLA alleles at a false discovery rate of 0.05.

The cohort consisted of more than 650 healthy bone marrow donors. At the time of sampling, all cohort members were nominally healthy, though unrecorded immune exposures were likely present. The donor was CMV seropositive and was included in the group of about 290 seropositive cohort members. A peripheral blood sample was provided by each donor, and peripheral blood mononuclear cells were used for TCR beta sequencing. The Qiagen DNeasy Blood Extraction Kit was used to extract genomic DNA from the blood cell samples. Library creation used the immunoSEQ multiplex PCR assay. For the multiplex PCR, a mixture combining 60 forward primers for TCR Vbeta segments and 13 reverse primers for TCR Jbeta segments was used. Amplification of the CDR3 region of rearranged TCR beta genes was performed with a multiplex PCR assay on genomic DNA. Amplified TCR beta libraries were sequenced as 87-base-pair reads on the Illumina HiSeq System. The study's own analysis went as follows. Across the 700 or so repertoires, a later analysis counted some 81 million unique TCR beta chains, roughly 11 million of which were shared by at least two donors. A nearest-neighbor algorithm error-corrected the raw reads and collapsed the reads into unique sequences, merging closely related sequences to remove PCR and sequencing errors. To assign V, D and J gene segments, CDR3 sequences were aligned to IMGT reference sequences. For a sequence to be retained, at least a six-nucleotide match to both a V gene segment and a J gene segment was required. A rearrangement counted as productive if the CDR3 had no stop codons and remained in frame with V and J, and every other rearrangement counted as non-productive. CDR3 was defined by IMGT convention, running from the second conserved V-encoded cysteine to the conserved J-encoded phenylalanine. In an earlier analysis of roughly 610 of the donors, sequences lacking an unambiguous match to a single V gene segment were excluded. An earlier analysis of several hundred of the donors called V segments functional above 56.7% productive rearrangements and segregating when the between-donor standard deviation exceeded 5%. A statistical classification framework was built for diagnosing cytomegalovirus status from the catalog of TCR beta chain sequences. A later analysis assigned V and J genes by comparing TCR nucleotide sequences with IMGT/GENE-DB human TR gene sequences. A later analysis assigned CDR3 sequences and most-parsimonious VDJ recombination scenarios with the TCRdist pipeline. A later analysis defined each TCR beta chain by its CDR3 amino acid sequence plus V-gene family, and excluded reads lacking a unique V-gene family. A later analysis removed 450 to 600 highly shared, low-generation-probability nucleotide sequences to deal with suspected cross-contamination and a sequencing artifact. For each public chain, a later analysis derived a clonal expansion index from normalized ranks of inferred template counts within each repertoire. In a later analysis, generation probabilities were computed with a VDJ recombination model fitted to out-of-frame rearrangements, and the resulting probabilities were checked against IGoR. A later analysis scored TCR-TCR, TCR-HLA and TCR-CMV co-occurrence with hypergeometric tests, applying a repertoire-size bias correction to TCR pairs. To estimate false discovery rates, a later analysis permuted the HLA or CMV assignments 20 times. In a later analysis, co-occurring TCRs were grouped using DBSCAN, and TCRdist sequence similarity was added for clustering within HLA-allele-positive subsets. Repertoires with fewer than 30,000 or more than 120,000 public chains were left out of co-occurrence clustering, as were roughly five repertoires with anomalous nucleotide sharing. The table was pulled from immuneACCESS by TCRdb, which kept in-frame rearrangements only. Such tables lose some clones; where checked, under half of the loss comes from unresolved V genes, and the rest has no known cause. V, J and clone size are taken as reported in that table, and D and trimming were inferred from the DNA itself. This sample gives more than 100,000 clones in total; 74% of them show up just once. Of the sample, about 6% is held by the ten largest clones.

The table lists this clone with a few counts. Its specific antigen is unknown. No quality values exist for individual bases; no much larger clone is one base distant. Sequenced material: PBMCs. The sequence derives from a woman in her forties or fifties in good health and CMV-seropositive.

The DNA is TGTGCCCTAGGGGGAGAGATTAGTGAGGCTTTCTTT. This translates into CALGGEISEAFF. The receptor chain draws on TRBV15 and TRBJ1-1; perhaps TRBD1 is the D gene, with 6 bases matching. Reading from cysteine to phenylalanine, the CDR3 counts 12 amino acids. The DNA shown is the 36-base CDR3, in frame from base 1. The germline V gene (reference sequence) specifies LNHNV as CDR1 and YYDKDF as CDR2. The junction carries 21 bases between V and J, which are trimmed by 11 bases and 11 bases respectively.